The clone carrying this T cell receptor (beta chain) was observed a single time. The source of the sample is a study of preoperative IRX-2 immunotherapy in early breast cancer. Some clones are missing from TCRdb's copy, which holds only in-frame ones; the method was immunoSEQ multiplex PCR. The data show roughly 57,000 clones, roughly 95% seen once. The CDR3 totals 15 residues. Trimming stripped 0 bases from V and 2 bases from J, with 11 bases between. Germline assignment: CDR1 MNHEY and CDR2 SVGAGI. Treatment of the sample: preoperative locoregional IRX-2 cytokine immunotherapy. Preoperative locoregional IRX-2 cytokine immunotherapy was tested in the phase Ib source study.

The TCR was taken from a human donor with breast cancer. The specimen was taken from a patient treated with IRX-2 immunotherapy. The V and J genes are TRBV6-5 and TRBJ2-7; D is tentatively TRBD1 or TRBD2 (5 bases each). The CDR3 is CASSYSGETAYEQYF. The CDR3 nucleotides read TGTGCCAGCAGTTACTCGGGGGAGACCGCCTACGAGCAGTACTTC.